Sequencing of this T cell receptor beta chain was carried out in a study of blood T cell repertoires in COVID-19 (dated by TCRdb to about 2020). In the study overall: The collaborator samples originated in the United States, Italy and Spain and spanned the acute and convalescent phases of COVID-19. Samples were obtained from the ongoing ImmuneRACE study (first 160 participants) and from 1,254 subjects provided by 6 global collaborators. The repertoires were released in a freely available public database intended as a resource for research on the immune response to SARS-CoV-2. The material from the prospective study consisted of cDNA or gDNA derived from T cells, B-cell-depleted T cells, or PBMCs. Where available, HLA class I and class II types were obtained from metadata supplied by the sample provider rather than from assay-based typing. The sample metadata nearly always contained a de-identified subject ID, COVID-19 status, age in years and sex. The dataset comprised deeply sampled blood TCRbeta repertoires from subjects exposed to, actively infected with, or recovered from COVID-19.

Beyond this particular receptor, the publication reports: Clinical and demographic metadata were provided uncurated, with the amount varying by source and participant.

Participants in the prospective study were aged roughly 18 to 89 years, lived in 24 United States geographic areas, and enrolled through a virtual design. To assign participants to cohorts, the prospective study relied on clinical history that participants themselves reported in a screening survey and a study questionnaire. Mobile phlebotomists in the prospective study collected whole blood, serum and a nasopharyngeal or oropharyngeal swab from every participant. Prospective study participants could optionally give additional blood draws and questionnaires over an approximately two-month period. Before DNA extraction, blood samples from the prospective study were shipped at room temperature or frozen. In the case of this clone: This clone's antigen is unknown. Per-base qualities were not stored, and no clone one base away is much larger.

TCRbeta CDR3 regions were amplified from genomic DNA using the immunoSEQ Assay, a bias-controlled multiplex PCR. From the authors' description of their analysis: The number of nucleated cells in each sample was estimated by amplification of reference gene primers within the assay. To quantify the absolute abundance of each unique TCRbeta CDR3 rearrangement, sequence reads were collapsed and filtered. For each sample, productive Simpson clonality was calculated as the square root of Simpson's diversity index across productive rearrangements. TCRdb mirrors the immuneACCESS table, restricted to in-frame sequences. Some clones are absent from its copies; in checked studies, under half trace to an unresolved V gene, and the reason for the others is unknown. The V and J calls and the clone size are those of that table, but D and trimming were determined from the DNA. Present in this sample are roughly 69,000 clones, around 80% of which were seen just once. Of the sample, 3.5% to 4% is held by the ten largest clones.

Sequencing was performed on PBMCs or T cells enriched from blood (not recorded which). This receptor was obtained from a woman aged 40 to 50 with acute COVID-19.

The DNA is TGTGCCAGCAGCTTGCAGGTTAGCAATCAGCCCCAGCATTTT. Translated, this gives CASSLQVSNQPQHF. The chain is encoded by TRBV5-6 joined to TRBJ1-5; too little of a D gene remains to name it. The CDR3 runs 14 residues from the cysteine to the phenylalanine. The only DNA kept is the CDR3, 42 bases in frame from the first base. CDR1 and CDR2, per the germline V gene, are SGHDT and YYEEEE. The trim is 1 base for V and 0 bases for J, with a gap of 5 bases between the germline ends.